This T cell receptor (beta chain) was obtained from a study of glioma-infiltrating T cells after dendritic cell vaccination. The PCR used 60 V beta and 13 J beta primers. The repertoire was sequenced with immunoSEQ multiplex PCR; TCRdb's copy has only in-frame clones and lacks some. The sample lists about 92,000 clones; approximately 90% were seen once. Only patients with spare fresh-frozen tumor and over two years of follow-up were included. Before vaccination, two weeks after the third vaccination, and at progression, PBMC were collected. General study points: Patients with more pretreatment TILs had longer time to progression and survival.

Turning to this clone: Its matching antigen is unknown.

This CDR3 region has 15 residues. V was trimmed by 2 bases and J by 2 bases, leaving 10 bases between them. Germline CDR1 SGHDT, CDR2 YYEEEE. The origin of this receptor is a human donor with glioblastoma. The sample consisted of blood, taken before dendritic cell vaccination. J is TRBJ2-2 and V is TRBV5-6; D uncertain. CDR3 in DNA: TGTGCCAGCAGCTTCGCCCTTAGCAACACCGGGGAGCTGTTTTTT. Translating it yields CASSFALSNTGELFF.